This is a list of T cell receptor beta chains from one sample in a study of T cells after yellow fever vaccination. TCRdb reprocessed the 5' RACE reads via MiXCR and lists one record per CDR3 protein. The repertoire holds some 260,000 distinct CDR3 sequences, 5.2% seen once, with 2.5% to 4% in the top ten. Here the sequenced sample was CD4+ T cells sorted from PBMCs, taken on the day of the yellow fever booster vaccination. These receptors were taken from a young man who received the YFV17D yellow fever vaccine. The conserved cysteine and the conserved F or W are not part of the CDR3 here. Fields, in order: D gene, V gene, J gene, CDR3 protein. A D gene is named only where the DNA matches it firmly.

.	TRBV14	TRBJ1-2	ASSPRAMGGIGGGYGYT
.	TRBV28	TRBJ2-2	ASRTTNTGELF
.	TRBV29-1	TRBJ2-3	SHSSTDTQY
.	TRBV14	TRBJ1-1	ASRRNQGDTEAF
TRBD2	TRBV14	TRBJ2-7	ASSGPASGGAEQY
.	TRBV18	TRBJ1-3	ASSPGQSFSGNTIY
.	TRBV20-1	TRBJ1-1	SARDTGMSTEAF
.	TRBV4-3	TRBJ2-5	ASSHGLAGTQY
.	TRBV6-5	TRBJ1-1	ASSYSTPGRDADTEAF
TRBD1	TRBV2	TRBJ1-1	ATFPDRAMRGTEAF
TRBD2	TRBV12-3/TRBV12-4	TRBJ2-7	ASSAQTGDLAGALYEQY
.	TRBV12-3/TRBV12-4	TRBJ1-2	ASRRDTGYNYGYT
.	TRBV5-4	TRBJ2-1	ASSLATLDRPF
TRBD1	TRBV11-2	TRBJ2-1	ASSLGWTGINEQF
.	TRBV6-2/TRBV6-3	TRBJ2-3	ASSEGTSTQY
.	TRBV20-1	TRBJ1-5	SAIPGGDSNQPQH
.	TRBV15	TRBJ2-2	ATSSGWLAGELF
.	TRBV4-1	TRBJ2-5	ASSPLTSSGTQY
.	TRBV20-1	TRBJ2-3	SARWGVTGDTQY
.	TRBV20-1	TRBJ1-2	SARDRDYYGYT
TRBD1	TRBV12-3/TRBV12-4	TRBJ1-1	ASSTQGAPTEAF
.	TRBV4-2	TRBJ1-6	ASSQDGGARSPLH
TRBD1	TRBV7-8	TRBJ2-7	ASSFRDRDRGRDEQY
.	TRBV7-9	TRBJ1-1	ASSFLQDRNTEAF
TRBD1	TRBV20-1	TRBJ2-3	SARKQGAGPTDTQY
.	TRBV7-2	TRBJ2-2	ASSLIRGSGELF
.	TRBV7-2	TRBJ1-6	ASSFEAGINSPLH
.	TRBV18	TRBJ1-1	ASSPWRRNTEAF
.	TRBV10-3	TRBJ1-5	ATGAGVDSNQPQH
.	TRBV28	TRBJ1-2	ASSTIIWDKNYGYT
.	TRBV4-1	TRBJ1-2	ASSHVLEIRKTTGYT
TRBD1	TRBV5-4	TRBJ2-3	ASSSGTGRTDTQY
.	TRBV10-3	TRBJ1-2	AISESAGAADGYT
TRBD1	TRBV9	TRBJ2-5	ASSISTGPGETQY
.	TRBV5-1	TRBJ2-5	ASSLVAGLGETQY
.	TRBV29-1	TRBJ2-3	SVDYRGGDTQY
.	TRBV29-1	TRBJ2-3	SVEVLAGDTQY
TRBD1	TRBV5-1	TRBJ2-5	ASSRPDRRQETQY
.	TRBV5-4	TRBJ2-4	ASSLVGGENIQY
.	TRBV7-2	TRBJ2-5	ASSLNGRAQETQY
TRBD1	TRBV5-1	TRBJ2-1	ASSLAWDSDYNEQF
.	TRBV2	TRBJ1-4	ASSESGAAKEKLF
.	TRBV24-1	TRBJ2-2	ATSDNGELF
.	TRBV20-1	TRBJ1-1	SASNQGRDTEAF
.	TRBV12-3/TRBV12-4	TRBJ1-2	ASSPLGGLRDGYT
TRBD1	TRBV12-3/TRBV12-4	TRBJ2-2	ASRTGTGGVGELF
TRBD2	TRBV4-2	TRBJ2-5	ASSQGTSGGETQY
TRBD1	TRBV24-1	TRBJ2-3	ATSGQGGTDTQY
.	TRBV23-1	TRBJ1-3	ASSQSVARESAGNTIY
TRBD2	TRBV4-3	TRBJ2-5	ASSHGRGRQETQY
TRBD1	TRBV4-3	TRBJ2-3	ASSQERTGGTDTQY
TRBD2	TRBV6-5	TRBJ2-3	ASSSARSGGQGDTQY
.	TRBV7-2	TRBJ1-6	ASSLVVSPGHSPLH